These T cell receptor beta chains were read from a single sample in a study of T-cell reconstitution after alpha-beta-depleted transplantation in children. Via MiXCR, TCRdb re-called the PCR reads, giving one row per CDR3 protein. The sample includes about 300,000 distinct CDR3 sequences, 10% seen only once; the top ten take less than 9%. The specimen was PBMCs, collected before TCRalphabeta/CD19-depleted stem cell transplant. The receptors were gathered from a boy in the first two years of life with acute myeloid leukemia, due to receive a stem cell transplant. CDR3s include the opening cysteine and the closing phenylalanine or tryptophan. A D gene is named only where the DNA matches it firmly. Expanded clones get a size class; other rows say once, few or many, or leave the size out.

TRBJ2-1 | - | many | TRBV5-1 | TGCGCCAGCAGTTTTAGACTAGTTGCTACTTTACCTGAGCAGTTCTTC | CASSFRLVATLPEQFF
TRBJ2-7 | TRBD1 | few | TRBV14 | TGTGCCAAGATCCAGGGGGCCTACGAGCAGTACTTC | CAKIQGAYEQYF
TRBJ1-1 | - | many | TRBV29-1 | TGCAGCGTTGAGGGCTTTGGGGACACTGAAGCTTTCTTT | CSVEGFGDTEAFF
TRBJ2-1 | TRBD2 | many | TRBV29-1 | TGCAGCGTTGCTACCCGACTAGCTAACAATGAGCAGTTCTTC | CSVATRLANNEQFF
TRBJ1-5 | - | - | TRBV12-3/TRBV12-4 | TGTGCCAGCAGTTATCTAGGGGAAGCTCCTCAGCCCCAGCATTTT | CASSYLGEAPQPQHF
TRBJ1-5 | - | few | TRBV12-3/TRBV12-4 | TGTGCCAGCAGTGATACAGGGAGGCATCAGCCCCAGCATTTT | CASSDTGRHQPQHF
TRBJ2-7 | TRBD2 | many | TRBV18 | TGTGCCAGCTCACCATTCACTAGCGCGGGGTTGGGGGTCGGCGAGCAGTACTTC | CASSPFTSAGLGVGEQYF
TRBJ2-7 | TRBD2 | many | TRBV27 | TGTGCCAGCAGTTTCGGGACTAGCGCCAACGAGCAGTACTTC | CASSFGTSANEQYF
TRBJ2-1 | - | few | TRBV12-3/TRBV12-4 | TGTGCCAGCAGACCTCCGACGGGGGAAGATGAGCAGTTCTTC | CASRPPTGEDEQFF
TRBJ1-1 | - | many | TRBV9 | TGTGCCAGCAGCGTAGAGGGTCGGACTGAAGCTTTCTTT | CASSVEGRTEAFF
TRBJ2-5 | - | many | TRBV12-3/TRBV12-4 | TGTGCCAGCAGTTTACCGGGGAGGAAGACCCAGTACTTC | CASSLPGRKTQYF
TRBJ2-2 | TRBD1 | many | TRBV12-3/TRBV12-4 | TGTGCCAGCAGTTTTCTTAGGGGGCGAGGCGGGGAGCTGTTTTTT | CASSFLRGRGGELFF
TRBJ2-7 | TRBD1 | few | TRBV23-1 | TGCGCCAGCAGTCAATCTGGGACAGCAAACTCCTACGAGCAGTACTTC | CASSQSGTANSYEQYF
TRBJ1-5 | TRBD1 | many | TRBV28 | TGTGCCAGCAGTTTATGGACAGGGAATCAGCCCCAGCATTTT | CASSLWTGNQPQHF
TRBJ2-7 | TRBD1 | - | TRBV28 | TGTGCCAGCACCGGGACAGGGCGGACCTACGACCAGTACTTC | CASTGTGRTYDQYF
TRBJ2-7 | - | many | TRBV9 | TGTGCCAGCAGCGTGGACGCGAGCCCCCGCGGTTACGAGCAGTACTTC | CASSVDASPRGYEQYF
TRBJ2-1 | TRBD2 | few | TRBV2 | TGTGCCAGCAGGGGATCTAGCGGGGGGGGCTGGTCCTACAATGAGCAGTTCTTC | CASRGSSGGGWSYNEQFF
TRBJ2-7 | - | - | TRBV19 | TGTGCCAGTAGTATCCGGGGAACAGCCGAGCAGTACTTC | CASSIRGTAEQYF
TRBJ2-5 | - | few | TRBV10-2 | TGCGCCAGCACTCCCCTTGGTAGAGGGGAGACCCAGTACTTC | CASTPLGRGETQYF
TRBJ2-3 | TRBD2 | many | TRBV24-1 | TGTGCCACCAGTGCCCAGACTAGCGGGAGGAGCACAGATACGCAGTATTTT | CATSAQTSGRSTDTQYF
TRBJ2-1 | TRBD2 | once | TRBV7-3 | TGTGCCAGCAGCTTAACGACTAGCGGGAGAAGGGATGAGCAGTTCTTC | CASSLTTSGRRDEQFF
TRBJ2-7 | - | many | TRBV29-1 | TGCAGCGTTACGGGAATAGATGGCTACGAGCAGTACTTC | CSVTGIDGYEQYF
TRBJ2-7 | - | many | TRBV5-6 | TGTGCTAGCAGCTTGGCCAACATGGACAACGACGAGCAGTACTTC | CASSLANMDNDEQYF
TRBJ1-1 | - | many | TRBV24-1 | TGTGCCACCAGCCGGGGGAACACTGAAGCTTTCTTT | CATSRGNTEAFF
TRBJ1-4 | - | many | TRBV7-6 | TGTGCCAGCAGCCTTCGGCTGGGGGCAACTAATGAAAAACTGTTTTTT | CASSLRLGATNEKLFF
TRBJ2-1 | TRBD2 | many | TRBV5-6 | TGTGCCAGCAGATCCGGGACTAGCGGCAAGAATGAGCAGTTCTTC | CASRSGTSGKNEQFF
TRBJ2-4 | TRBD1 | many | TRBV12-3/TRBV12-4 | TGTGCCAGCAGTGACCTTCGGGACAGGAAAAACATTCAGTACTTC | CASSDLRDRKNIQYF
TRBJ1-6 | TRBD1 | many | TRBV20-1 | TGCAGTGCCCAGGACAGGGGGCTTTCACCCCTCCACTTT | CSAQDRGLSPLHF
TRBJ1-1 | - | many | TRBV12-3/TRBV12-4 | TGTGCCAGCAGTTCAGCCCGATACCCGACAGCAGCAGCCACTGAAGCTTTCTTT | CASSSARYPTAAATEAFF
TRBJ2-1 | TRBD2 | few | TRBV3-1 | TGTGCCAGCAGGTTCACTAGCGGGGGGGCCGGTTCCTACAATGAGCAGTTCTTC | CASRFTSGGAGSYNEQFF
TRBJ2-2 | - | many | TRBV5-5 | TGTGCCAGCAGCTTGGATCAAAGCATCCCCGAGGAGCTGTTTTTT | CASSLDQSIPEELFF
TRBJ1-2 | - | many | TRBV4-2 | TGTGCCAGCAGCCAAGGATTTGGGGGCCCAGGCTACACCTTC | CASSQGFGGPGYTF
TRBJ1-4 | TRBD1 | few | TRBV20-1 | TGCAGTGCTTCTAACAGGGGATGGAATGAAAAACTGTTTTTT | CSASNRGWNEKLFF
TRBJ2-1 | - | many | TRBV12-3/TRBV12-4 | TGTGCCAGCAGCCCAAGTATTGAGCAGTTCTTC | CASSPSIEQFF